The present TCR beta chain was sequenced within a study of T cell clonality in common variable immunodeficiency. Study findings and constraints: Reportedly, TCR beta sequences from common variable immunodeficiency showed fewer deletions and N-nucleotide insertions. Links between repertoire features and CVID complications were heterogeneity-limited.

As for this clone: Its antigen is not identified. The read gets to within 3 residues of the CDR3 end, and the germline J gene fills in the rest.

Profiled with immunoSEQ multiplex PCR; TCRdb holds only in-frame clones, not every one. The record shows roughly 14,000 clones for this sample, with no singletons present. This CDR3 region has 12 residues. Germline V lookup: CDR1 GTSNPN, CDR2 SVGIG (reference sequence). V shed 4 bases and J shed 3 bases, with 7 bases lying between them. The sequenced sample consisted of peripheral blood mononuclear cells. The sequence came from a human donor with common variable immunodeficiency. V gene TRBV30 combines with J gene TRBJ1-5, with D uncertain. CDR3 residues: CAWKSDNQPQHF. The sequenced CDR3 bases are TGTGCCTGGAAGTCAGACAATCAGCCC.